The 23 T cell receptor beta chains below were found in one sample sequenced in a study of T cell responses to AZD1222 COVID-19 vaccine. The method was immunoSEQ multiplex PCR; TCRdb's version includes in-frame clones alone and lacks a portion of them. Counted here are some 70,000 clones, roughly four fifths occurring once; the ten biggest clones make up 5.4%. Sequences were derived from peripheral blood, sampled on day 0 of AZD1222 vaccination. Receptors originate from an adult in good health.

The rearrangement joins TRBV9 to TRBJ2-3, with TRBD1 matching 9 bases. CDR1 is SGDLS and CDR2 is YYNGEE in the germline V gene. The CDR3 covers 16 residues. V was clipped by 4 bases and J by 4 bases; unmatched bases: 10. The CDR3 protein is CASSRKGQGVADTQYF. The CDR3 DNA reads as TGTGCCAGCAGCCGCAAGGGACAGGGAGTTGCAGATACGCAGTATTTT.

This rearrangement joins TRBV5-1 to TRBJ1-2; TRBD1 is a possible D gene (6 bases). This CDR3 region has 12 residues. The V and J ends lost 0 bases and 8 bases respectively, with 8 bases between them. Per germline, CDR1 SGHRS and CDR2 YFSETQ. DNA of the CDR3: TGCGCCAGCAGCTTGGGGGGGCTCGGCTACACCTTC. It translates to CASSLGGLGYTF.

CDR3 nucleotide sequence: TGTGCCAGCAGGGGGACGTCGGGGGGCTATGGCTACACCTTC. Translated, it gives CASRGTSGGYGYTF. The chain recombines TRBV11-2 with TRBJ1-2; D may be TRBD1 (5 bases). The V gene's germline CDR1 is SGHAT and CDR2 FQNNGV. Trimming pared 6 bases from V and 4 bases from J, leaving 15 bases between. The CDR3 contains 14 residues. Variable domain in full (rest from reference TRBV11-2 and TRBJ1-2): EAGVAQSPRYKIIEKRQSVAFWCNPISGHATLYWYQQILGQGPKLLIQFQNNGVVDDSQLPKDRFSAERLKGVDSTLKIQPAKLEDSAVYLCASRGTSGGYGYTFGSGTRLTVV.

J is TRBJ2-7 and V is TRBV2; TRBD1 matches at 9 bases. The CDR3 covers 13 residues. Trimming cost V 6 bases and J 3 bases; bases outside gene matches: 3. Germline V gene lookup returns CDR1 SNHLY and CDR2 FYNNEI. CDR3: CASSRDRDYEQYF. The DNA of the CDR3 is TGTGCCAGCAGCAGGGACAGGGACTACGAGCAGTACTTC.

The J gene is TRBJ1-3, the V gene TRBV24-1; D unclear. The CDR3 is made up of 14 amino acids. Germline CDR1 is KGHDR and CDR2 is SFDVKD. V was trimmed by 0 bases and J by 3 bases, leaving 5 bases between them. CDR3 loop: CATSDLPDGNTIYF. The CDR3 DNA follows: TGTGCCACCAGTGATTTGCCGGATGGAAACACCATATATTTT.

The rearrangement joins TRBV28 to TRBJ2-7, with D unclear. The V gene lost 6 bases and the J gene lost 3 bases, with 9 bases spanning the gap. CDR1 is MDHEN and CDR2 is SYDVKM in the germline V gene. The CDR3 spans 12 residues. The CDR3 DNA sequence: TGTGCCAGCAGCTCGTCCGTCTACGAGCAGTACTTC. Protein sequence: CASSSSVYEQYF.

The chain joins TRBV6-2 or TRBV6-3 to TRBJ1-5; no clear D. The CDR3 covers 15 residues. Germline V gene sequence: CDR1 MNHEY, CDR2 SVGEGT. The V end was cut by 4 bases, the J end by 0 bases, with 10 bases between. The CDR3 nucleotides are TGTGCCAGCAGTTCCAATGCCATTAGCAATCAGCCCCAGCATTTT. It codes for CASSSNAISNQPQHF.

This clone was seen a handful of times. V and J are TRBV7-9 and TRBJ1-2; D is uncertain. Between the trimmed V and J ends, which lost 4 bases and 6 bases, there was a span of 15 bases. Per the germline V gene, CDR1 is SEHNR and CDR2 is FQNEAQ (reference sequence). There are 14 residues in the CDR3. The DNA of the CDR3 is TGTGCCAGCAGCTCGTACGACGAGGTGAATGGCTACACCTTC. As protein: CASSSYDEVNGYTF.

CDR3 nucleotide sequence: TGTGCCAGCAGCTCCCGCCCTGCCATGGCCGGGGAGCTGTTTTTT. It translates to CASSSRPAMAGELFF. This chain links TRBV7-6 with TRBJ2-2; D gene uncertain. V was clipped by 4 bases and J by 6 bases, with 15 bases between them. Germline V gives CDR1 SGHVS, CDR2 FNYEAQ. This CDR3 region has 15 residues.

CDR3 sequence reads: CASSNGYTF. The CDR3, as DNA: TGTGCCAGCTCAAATGGCTACACCTTC. This chain connects TRBV2 to TRBJ1-2; no reliable D call. From germline, CDR1 is SNHLY and CDR2 FYNNEI. The V end was cut by 8 bases, the J end by 6 bases, with 4 bases between. The CDR3 runs to 9 residues.

CDR3 DNA: TGTGCCAGCAGTCGAACAGGGTACGAGCAGTACTTC. This translates into CASSRTGYEQYF. V and J are TRBV27 and TRBJ2-7; weak D call: TRBD1 (6 bases). The CDR3 loop spans 12 amino acids. Trimming pared 5 bases from V and 4 bases from J, leaving 9 bases between. From germline, CDR1 is MNHEY and CDR2 SMNVEV (reference sequence).

The V gene is TRBV3-1 (or the pseudogene TRBV3-2), the J gene TRBJ1-2; D not resolved. V shed 2 bases and J shed 0 bases, with 10 bases lying between them. There are 15 residues in the CDR3. Germline values: CDR1 LGHDT, CDR2 YNNKEL (reference sequence). Written as DNA, the CDR3 is TGTGCCAGCAGCCAAAGACAAGCCACTAACTATGGCTACACCTTC. This sequence encodes CASSQRQATNYGYTF.

The rearrangement links TRBV19 to TRBJ1-6; perhaps TRBD1 as D (5 bases). The CDR3 has 15 amino acids. From germline, CDR1 is LNHDA and CDR2 SQIVND (reference sequence). Trimming removed 5 bases from V and 4 bases from J, with 12 bases in between. The CDR3 coding sequence is TGTGCCAGTAGTTCCACAGGATCATATAATTCACCCCTCCACTTT. Its translation: CASSSTGSYNSPLHF. Full variable domain (remainder filled in from reference TRBV19 and TRBJ1-6): DGGITQSPKYLFRKEGQNVTLSCEQNLNHDAMYWYRQDPGQGLRLIYYSQIVNDFQKGDIAEGYSVSREKKESFPLTVTSAQKNPTAFYLCASSSTGSYNSPLHFGNGTRLTVT.

The V call is TRBV4-1, the J call TRBJ1-2; no definite D call. CDR1 is MGHRA, CDR2 YSYEKL, per germline. CDR3 length: 16 residues. Trimming left V 1 base short and J 8 bases short, with 20 bases between. The CDR3, as DNA: TGCGCCAGCAGCCAAGGGGTTACAAGAAGCTCTTTAGGCTACACCTTC. It encodes CASSQGVTRSSLGYTF.

This sequence joins TRBV29-1 and TRBJ1-6, with TRBD1 matching over 8 bases. Germline trimming cut 6 bases from V and 6 bases from J; bases unmatched to any gene: 4. In germline, CDR1 is SQVTM, CDR2 ANQGSEA. The CDR3 runs to 13 residues. The CDR3 DNA sequence: TGCAGCGTAGGACAGGGCCCTAATTCACCCCTCCACTTT. It yields the protein CSVGQGPNSPLHF.

This clone showed up just a few times. The CDR3 DNA reads TGTGCCAGCAGCCAAGCAATAGACAACTATGGCTACACCTTC. It encodes CASSQAIDNYGYTF. The genes are TRBV4-2 and TRBJ1-2, with D unresolved. There are 14 residues in the CDR3. The V and J ends lost 1 base and 2 bases respectively, with 8 bases between them. Germline lookup yields CDR1 LGHNA and CDR2 YNFKEQ.

The chain is built from TRBV6-1 and TRBJ1-6; 10 bases are shared with TRBD1. This CDR3 region has 15 residues. Germline lookup yields CDR1 MNHNS and CDR2 SASEGT. With V trimmed by 3 bases and J by 8 bases, 4 bases remained unmatched. CDR3 sequence: CASSETGGAYSPLHF. CDR3 coding DNA: TGTGCCAGCAGTGAGACAGGGGGCGCCTATTCACCCCTCCACTTT.

The genes are TRBV5-5 and TRBJ1-5, with unresolved D. The CDR3 runs to 14 residues. In germline, CDR1 is SGHKS, CDR2 YYEKEE (reference sequence). The V end lost 1 base, the J end lost 5 bases, and 10 bases lay between the germline ends. CDR3 sequence: CASSLLTWDQPQHF. In DNA form, the CDR3 reads TGTGCCAGCAGCTTGTTGACCTGGGATCAGCCCCAGCATTTT.

This clone was observed a handful of times. The chain joins TRBV5-4 to TRBJ2-1; D perhaps matches TRBD2 (5 bases). The CDR3 consists of 12 residues. Germline assignment: CDR1 SGHNT and CDR2 YYREEE (reference sequence). With 7 bases removed from V and 8 bases from J, the gap between germline ends came to 13 bases. The CDR3 coding sequence is TGTGCCAGCGGCACTCAACTAGATGAGCAGTTCTTC. Translating it yields CASGTQLDEQFF.

The chain links TRBV10-3 to TRBJ1-3, with D possibly being TRBD1 (6 bases). CDR3 size: 15 residues. From germline, CDR1 is ENHRY and CDR2 SYGVKD. Trimming took 3 bases from V and 1 from J, leaving 10 bases between them. CDR3 in DNA: TGTGCCATCAGTGACCAACAGGGTTCTGGAAACACCATATATTTT. This translates into CAISDQQGSGNTIYF.

This clone is termed medium-sized (0.01 to 0.1%). The DNA for the CDR3 is TGTGCCAGCAGCACACCTGGAGGATTCTATGGCTACACCTTC. Protein sequence: CASSTPGGFYGYTF. This sequence joins TRBV5-8 and TRBJ1-2; D is unclear. Germline V gene data show CDR1 as SGHTS and CDR2 as YDEGEE. V was clipped by 4 bases and J by 4 bases, with 14 bases between them. The CDR3 has 14 residues.

This clone was counted between two and nine times. The sample holds other DNA sequences that translate to the same CDR3. The J gene is TRBJ1-1, the V gene TRBV7-6; the D is unclear. This CDR3 is built from 13 residues. Germline CDR1 is SGHVS and CDR2 is FNYEAQ. Between the trimmed V and J ends, which lost 1 base and 1 base, there was a span of 4 bases. The CDR3 region has the DNA TGTGCCAGCAGCTTAGTTGAGAACACTGAAGCTTTCTTT. Its protein is CASSLVENTEAFF. Combining the CDR3 with reference TRBV7-6 and TRBJ1-1 gives the whole variable domain GAGVSQSPRYKVTKRGQDVALRCDPISGHVSLYWYRQALGQGPEFLTYFNYEAQQDKSGLPNDRFSAERPEGSISTLTIQRTEQRDSAMYRCASSLVENTEAFFGQGTRLTVV.

The V call is TRBV2, the J call TRBJ1-5; D not resolved. The germline CDR1 and CDR2 sequences are SNHLY and FYNNEI. The germline V and J ends were trimmed by 4 bases and 1 base, with 8 bases remaining between them. This CDR3 comprises 14 residues. This CDR3 reads CASSGIDSNQPQHF. DNA of the CDR3: TGTGCCAGCAGTGGGATCGACAGCAATCAGCCCCAGCATTTT.